This T cell receptor beta chain was found in a study of vaccination and CD4 T cells after COVID-19. Points on this clonotype: What it recognizes is unknown.

Scientists ran DNA taken from cultured CD4+ T cells through the Oncomine TCR Beta short-read assay for sequencing. TCRdb itself ran the PCR reads through MiXCR, one entry per CDR3 protein. The table has some 25,000 distinct CDR3 sequences, around 28% seen once. The time point was: late sampling 161 to 241 days after vaccination in a few convalescent patients. As for treatment: approximately 10-day PBMC culture with coronavirus spike peptide pools or control peptides (ViraFEST assay). With peptide pools, ViraFEST first expanded antigen-specific T cells and afterwards sequenced their TCRs. PCR-confirmed positives ranged from March to December 2020, preceding US Alpha, Beta and Delta variants. This specimen was CD4+ T cells from blood, cultured in vitro, taken about 7 months after SARS-CoV-2 vaccination. The sequence was collected from a human donor who had recovered from COVID-19.

This CDR3 reads CASSSGLAGVLEQYF. The CDR3 nucleotides read TGTGCCAGCAGCTCGGGACTAGCGGGAGTTCTTGAGCAGTACTTC. The chain has TRBV7-2 and TRBJ2-7; 14 nucleotides align to TRBD2. Germline values: CDR1 SGHTA, CDR2 FQGNSA. The J segment lost 7 bases and the V segment lost 4 bases, leaving 6 bases of the junction unmatched. The CDR3 has 15 amino acids.